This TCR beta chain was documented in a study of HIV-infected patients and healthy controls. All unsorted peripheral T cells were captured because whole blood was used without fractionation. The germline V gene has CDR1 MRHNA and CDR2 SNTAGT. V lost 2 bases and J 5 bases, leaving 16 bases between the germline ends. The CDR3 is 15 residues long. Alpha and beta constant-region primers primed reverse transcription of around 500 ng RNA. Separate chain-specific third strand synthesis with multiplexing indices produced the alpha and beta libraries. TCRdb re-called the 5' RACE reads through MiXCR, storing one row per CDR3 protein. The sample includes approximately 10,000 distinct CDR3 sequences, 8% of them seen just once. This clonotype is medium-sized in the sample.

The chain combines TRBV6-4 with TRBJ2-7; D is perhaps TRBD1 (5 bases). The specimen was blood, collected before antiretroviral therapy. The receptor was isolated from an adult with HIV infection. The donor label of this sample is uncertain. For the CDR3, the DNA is TGTGCCAGCAGTGACGATCCAGGGTGGCGGCACGAGCAGTACTTC. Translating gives CASSDDPGWRHEQYF.